This record covers a single TCR beta chain. Its antigen is as yet unknown. V lost 6 bases, J lost 2 bases, and 6 bases stayed unmatched. In germline, CDR1 is MNHEY, CDR2 SVGAGI. CDR3 length: 14 residues. These data are taken from a study of cytomegalovirus exposure and HLA in healthy donors. The study, taken as a whole, reports: Excluded were some V segments that proved indistinguishable, including TRBV6-2 and TRBV6-3. As immune exposure information, only CMV serostatus was available.

The primer mix had 60 Vbeta and 13 Jbeta primers. Profiling relied on immunoSEQ multiplex PCR, and the TCRdb table lists in-frame clones only, not all of them. Its table lists about 200,000 clones. The sequenced sample consisted of PBMCs. The TCR comes from a boy between 10 and 17 years old in good health and CMV-seronegative. The chain carries TRBV6-5 and TRBJ1-1; 7 bases are a match to TRBD1. The CDR3 sequence: CASSRRTGNTEAFF. CDR3 in DNA: TGTGCCAGCAGCCGTCGGACAGGCAACACTGAAGCTTTCTTT.